The present TCR beta chain was sequenced within a study of blood T cell repertoires in COVID-19. The length of the CDR3 is 13 residues. V shed 8 bases and J 4 bases; nucleotides not matched to a gene: 6. The method was immunoSEQ multiplex PCR; TCRdb's version includes in-frame clones alone and lacks a portion of them. The data contain over 400,000 clones, less than 90% of them singletons. Enrollees, about 18 to 89 years old, lived in approximately 24 US areas. Symptom resolution, clearance, or two negative PCRs marked donors in Cohort 3 as recovered. V gene TRBV12-3 or TRBV12-4 combines with J gene TRBJ1-1; 8 nucleotides agree with TRBD1. The clonotype was recovered from a woman aged 60-70 years who had recovered from COVID-19. The sample consisted of PBMCs or T cells enriched from blood (not recorded which). CDR3 DNA: TGTGCCAGCGGTCGCGGACAGGGCACTGAAGCTTTCTTT. Residues: CASGRGQGTEAFF.